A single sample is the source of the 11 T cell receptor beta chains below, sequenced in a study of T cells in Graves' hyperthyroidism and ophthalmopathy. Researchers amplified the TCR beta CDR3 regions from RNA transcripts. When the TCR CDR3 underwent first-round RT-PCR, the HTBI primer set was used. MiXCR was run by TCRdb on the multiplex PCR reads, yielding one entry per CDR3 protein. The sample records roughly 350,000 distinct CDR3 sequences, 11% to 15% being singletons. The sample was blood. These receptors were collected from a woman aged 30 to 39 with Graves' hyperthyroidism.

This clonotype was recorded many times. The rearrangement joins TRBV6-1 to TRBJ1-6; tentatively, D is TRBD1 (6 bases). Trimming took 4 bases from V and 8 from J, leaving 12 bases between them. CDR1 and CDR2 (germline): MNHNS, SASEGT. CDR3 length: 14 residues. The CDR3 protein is CASSVKEGDSPLHF. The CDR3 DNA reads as TGTGCCAGCAGTGTGAAGGAGGGGGATTCACCCCTCCACTTT.

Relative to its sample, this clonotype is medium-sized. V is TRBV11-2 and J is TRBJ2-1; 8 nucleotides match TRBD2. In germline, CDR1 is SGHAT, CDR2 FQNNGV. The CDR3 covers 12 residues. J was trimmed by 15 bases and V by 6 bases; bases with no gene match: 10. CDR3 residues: CASSTSGTLRFF. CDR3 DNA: TGTGCCAGCAGTACTAGCGGCACCCTCCGGTTCTTC.

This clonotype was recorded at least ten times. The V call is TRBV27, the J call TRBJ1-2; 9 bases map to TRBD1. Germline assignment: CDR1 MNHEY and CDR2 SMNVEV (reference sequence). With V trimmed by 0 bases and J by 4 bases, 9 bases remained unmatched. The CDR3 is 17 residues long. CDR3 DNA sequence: TGTGCCAGCAGTTTATCGGCGACCGGGACAGGGCTCTATGGCTACACCTTC. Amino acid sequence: CASSLSATGTGLYGYTF.

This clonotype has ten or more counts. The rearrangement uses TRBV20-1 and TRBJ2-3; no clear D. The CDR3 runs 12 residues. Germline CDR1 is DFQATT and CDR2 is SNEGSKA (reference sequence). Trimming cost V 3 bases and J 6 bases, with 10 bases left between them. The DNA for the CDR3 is TGCAGTGCTAGTGGTTTGGGGGATACGCAGTATTTT. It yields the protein CSASGLGDTQYF.

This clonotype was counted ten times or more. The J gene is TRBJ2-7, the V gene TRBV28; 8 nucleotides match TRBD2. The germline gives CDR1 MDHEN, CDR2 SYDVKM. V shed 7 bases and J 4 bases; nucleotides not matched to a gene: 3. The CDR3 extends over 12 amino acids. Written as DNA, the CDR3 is TGTGCCAGCAACCAGCGGGGGTACGAGCAGTACTTC. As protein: CASNQRGYEQYF.

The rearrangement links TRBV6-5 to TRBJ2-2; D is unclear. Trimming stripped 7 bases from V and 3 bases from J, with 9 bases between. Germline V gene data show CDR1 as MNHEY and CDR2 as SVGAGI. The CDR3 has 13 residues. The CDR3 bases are TGTGCCAGCATTAGGACCTACACCGGGGAGCTGTTTTTT. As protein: CASIRTYTGELFF.

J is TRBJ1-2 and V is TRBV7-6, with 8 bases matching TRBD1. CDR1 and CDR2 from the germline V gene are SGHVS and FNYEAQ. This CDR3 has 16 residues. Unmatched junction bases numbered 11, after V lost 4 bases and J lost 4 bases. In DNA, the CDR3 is TGTGCCAGCAGCTCAGAAGGGACAGGTCCTATCTATGGCTACACCTTC. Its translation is CASSSEGTGPIYGYTF. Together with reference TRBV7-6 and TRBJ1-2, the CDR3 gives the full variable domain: GAGVSQSPRYKVTKRGQDVALRCDPISGHVSLYWYRQALGQGPEFLTYFNYEAQQDKSGLPNDRFSAERPEGSISTLTIQRTEQRDSAMYRCASSSEGTGPIYGYTFGSGTRLTVV.

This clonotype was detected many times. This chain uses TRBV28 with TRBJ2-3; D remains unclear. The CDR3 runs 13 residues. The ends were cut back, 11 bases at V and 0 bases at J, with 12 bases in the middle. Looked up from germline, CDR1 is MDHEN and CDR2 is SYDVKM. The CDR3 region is CAVARYSTDTQYF. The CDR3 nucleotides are TGTGCCGTGGCCCGATATAGCACAGATACGCAGTATTTT.

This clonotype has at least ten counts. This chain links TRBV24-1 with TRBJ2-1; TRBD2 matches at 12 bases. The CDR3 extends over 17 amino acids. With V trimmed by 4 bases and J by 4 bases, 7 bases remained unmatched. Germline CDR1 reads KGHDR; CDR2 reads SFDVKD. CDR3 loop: CATSEPSLAGGYNEQFF. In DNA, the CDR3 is TGTGCCACCAGTGAGCCATCCCTAGCGGGAGGGTACAATGAGCAGTTCTTC.

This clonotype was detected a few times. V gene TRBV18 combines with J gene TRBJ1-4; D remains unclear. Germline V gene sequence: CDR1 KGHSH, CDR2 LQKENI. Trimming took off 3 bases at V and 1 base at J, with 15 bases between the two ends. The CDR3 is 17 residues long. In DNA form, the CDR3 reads TGTGCCAGCTCACCTCCTAACTCACACCAAACTAATGAAAAACTGTTTTTT. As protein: CASSPPNSHQTNEKLFF.

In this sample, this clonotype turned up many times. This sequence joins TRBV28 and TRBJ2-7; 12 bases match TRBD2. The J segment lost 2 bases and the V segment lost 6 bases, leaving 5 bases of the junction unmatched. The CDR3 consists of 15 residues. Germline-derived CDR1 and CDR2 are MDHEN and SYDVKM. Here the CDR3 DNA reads TGTGCCAGCAGCGGTCTAGCGGGAGGGCCCTACGAGCAGTACTTC. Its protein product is CASSGLAGGPYEQYF.